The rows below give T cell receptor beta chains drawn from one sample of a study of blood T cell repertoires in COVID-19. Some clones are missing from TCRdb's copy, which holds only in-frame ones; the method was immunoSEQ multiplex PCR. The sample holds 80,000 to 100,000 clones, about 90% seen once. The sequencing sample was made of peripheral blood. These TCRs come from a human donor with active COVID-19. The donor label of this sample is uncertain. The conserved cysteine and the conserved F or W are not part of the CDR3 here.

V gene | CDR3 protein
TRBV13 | ASSLGGTAYEQY
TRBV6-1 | ASSDGGAYNEQF
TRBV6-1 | ASSETSGGAWETQY
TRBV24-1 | ATSAKSQTSTDTQY
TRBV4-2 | ASSQMGDRGAYEQY
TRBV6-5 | ASRREGLETQY
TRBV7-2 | ASSLEGGKQPQH
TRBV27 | ASRRRRRLAGGQTGELF
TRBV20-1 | SASERDRHQYGYT
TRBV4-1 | ASSQERVPGGDTDTQY
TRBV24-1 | ATSGAGGGETQY
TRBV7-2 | ASSPFTGLNTEAF
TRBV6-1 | ASSEATGSGANVLT
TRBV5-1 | ASSPFGGATTQY
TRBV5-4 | ASSLARAGNYGYT
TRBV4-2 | ASSLVGPAGGPLTGELF
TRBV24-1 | ATRGTRGNTGELF
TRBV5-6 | ASSLRDSSSYNEQF
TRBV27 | ASTPLAGDYEQY
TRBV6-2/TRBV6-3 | ASSSLGMNTEAF
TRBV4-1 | ASSQPKRGNGYT
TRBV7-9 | ASSTRTVGAF
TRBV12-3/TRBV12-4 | ASTQTIQETQY
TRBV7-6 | ASRIPGDSGANVLT
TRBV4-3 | ASSQGIGRDTQY
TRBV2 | ASGEVATLYGYT
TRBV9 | ASSGPQAAYGYT
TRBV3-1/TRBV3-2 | ASSQLEEPDTQY
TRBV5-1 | ASSIGSGRGGNNEQF
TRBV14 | ASSPDQGFKNIQY
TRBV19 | ASSIRGGEGHYGYT
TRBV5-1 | ASSLEALGYGYT
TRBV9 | ASSATGGNQPQH
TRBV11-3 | ASSVTGVTGELF
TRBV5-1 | ASSLGTGGGEAF
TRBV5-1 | ASSHISGDTSTDTQY
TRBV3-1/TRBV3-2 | ASSQGHRTAGGWGTDTQY
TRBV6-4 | ASSDSGDPKNIQY
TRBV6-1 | ASSDGTGLNEKLF
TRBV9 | ASSARRDGTGELF
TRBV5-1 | ASSENRQGLGEAF
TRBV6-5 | ASSYAGGRGADTQY
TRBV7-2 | ASSLSGGGPNEQF
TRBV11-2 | ASSLYPRGSGYYEQY
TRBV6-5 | ASTNPGGGELF
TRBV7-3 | ASSPRRGYGYT
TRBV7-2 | ASSLTSGGAKTYEQY
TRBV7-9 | ASSPWDRGNTEAF
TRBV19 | ASSIEGSTEAF
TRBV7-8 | ASSSLQGYTQY